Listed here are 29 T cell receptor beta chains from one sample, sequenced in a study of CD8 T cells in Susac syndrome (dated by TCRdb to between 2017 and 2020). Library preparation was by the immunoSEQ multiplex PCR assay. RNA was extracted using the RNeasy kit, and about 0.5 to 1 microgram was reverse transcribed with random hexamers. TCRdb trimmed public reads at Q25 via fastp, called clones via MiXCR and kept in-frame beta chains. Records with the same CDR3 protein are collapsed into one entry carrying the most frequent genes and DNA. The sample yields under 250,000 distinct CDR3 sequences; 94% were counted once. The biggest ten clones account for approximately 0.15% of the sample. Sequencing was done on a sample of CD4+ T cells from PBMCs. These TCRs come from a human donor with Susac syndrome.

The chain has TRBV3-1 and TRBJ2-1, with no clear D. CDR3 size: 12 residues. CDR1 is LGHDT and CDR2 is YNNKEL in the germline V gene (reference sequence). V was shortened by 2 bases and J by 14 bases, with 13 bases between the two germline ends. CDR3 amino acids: CASSQLAKQKFF. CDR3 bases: TGTGCCAGCAGCCAACTCGCCAAGCAGAAGTTCTTC.

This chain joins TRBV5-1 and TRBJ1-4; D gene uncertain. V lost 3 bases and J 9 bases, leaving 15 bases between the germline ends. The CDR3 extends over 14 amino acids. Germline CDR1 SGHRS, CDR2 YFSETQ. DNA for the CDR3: TGCGCCAGCAGCTCACAAAATGGACGGAAAAAACTGTTTTTT. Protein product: CASSSQNGRKKLFF.

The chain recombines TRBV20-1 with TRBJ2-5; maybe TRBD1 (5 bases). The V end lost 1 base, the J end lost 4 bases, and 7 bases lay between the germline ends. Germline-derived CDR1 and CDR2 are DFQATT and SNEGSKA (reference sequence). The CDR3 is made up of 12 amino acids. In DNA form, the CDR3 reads TGCAGTGCTAGAGCCAGGGCAGAGACCCAGTACTTC. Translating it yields CSARARAETQYF.

CDR3: CSVDRLRNEQFF. The CDR3 DNA sequence: TGCAGCGTTGACCGACTTCGAAATGAGCAGTTCTTC. This chain connects TRBV29-1 to TRBJ2-1; D is unresolved. Germline V gene lookup returns CDR1 SQVTM and CDR2 ANQGSEA. V shed 3 bases and J shed 7 bases, with 10 bases lying between them. The length of the CDR3 is 12 residues.

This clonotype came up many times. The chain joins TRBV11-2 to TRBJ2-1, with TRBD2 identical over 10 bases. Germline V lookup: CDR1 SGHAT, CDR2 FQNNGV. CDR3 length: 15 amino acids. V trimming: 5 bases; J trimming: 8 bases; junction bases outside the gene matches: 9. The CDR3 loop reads CASSVTSGAADEQFF. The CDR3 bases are TGTGCCAGCAGCGTAACTAGCGGGGCTGCGGATGAGCAGTTCTTC. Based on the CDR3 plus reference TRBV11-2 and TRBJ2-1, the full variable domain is EAGVAQSPRYKIIEKRQSVAFWCNPISGHATLYWYQQILGQGPKLLIQFQNNGVVDDSQLPKDRFSAERLKGVDSTLKIQPAKLEDSAVYLCASSVTSGAADEQFFGPGTRLTVL.

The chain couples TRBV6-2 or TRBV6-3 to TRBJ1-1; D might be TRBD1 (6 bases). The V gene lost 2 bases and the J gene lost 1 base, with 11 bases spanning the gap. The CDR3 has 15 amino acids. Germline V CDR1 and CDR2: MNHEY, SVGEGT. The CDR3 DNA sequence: TGTGCCAGCAGTTACCCGAAGACAGGGAACACTGAAGCTTTCTTT. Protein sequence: CASSYPKTGNTEAFF.

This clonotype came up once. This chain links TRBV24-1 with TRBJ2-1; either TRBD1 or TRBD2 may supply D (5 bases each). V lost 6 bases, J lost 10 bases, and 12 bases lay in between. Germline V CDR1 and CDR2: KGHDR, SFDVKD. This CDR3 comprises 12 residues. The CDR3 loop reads CATSLRDGEQFF. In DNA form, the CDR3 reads TGTGCCACCAGTCTGAGGGACGGGGAGCAGTTCTTC.

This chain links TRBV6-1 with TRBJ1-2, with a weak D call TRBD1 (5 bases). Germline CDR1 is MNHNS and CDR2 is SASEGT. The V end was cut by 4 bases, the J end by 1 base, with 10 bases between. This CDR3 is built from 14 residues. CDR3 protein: CASSVTDNNYGYTF. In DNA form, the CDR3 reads TGTGCCAGCAGTGTGACAGATAATAACTATGGCTACACCTTC.

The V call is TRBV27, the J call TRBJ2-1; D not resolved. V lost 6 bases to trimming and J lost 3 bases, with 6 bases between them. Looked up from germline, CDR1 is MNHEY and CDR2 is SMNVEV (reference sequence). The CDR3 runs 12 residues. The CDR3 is CASSERYNEQFF. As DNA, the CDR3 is TGTGCCAGCAGCGAACGCTACAATGAGCAGTTCTTC.

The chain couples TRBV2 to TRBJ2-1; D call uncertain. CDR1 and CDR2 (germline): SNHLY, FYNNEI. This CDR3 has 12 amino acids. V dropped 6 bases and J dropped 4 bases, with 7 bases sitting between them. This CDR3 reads CASRLDYNEQFF. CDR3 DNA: TGTGCCAGCAGGCTAGATTACAATGAGCAGTTCTTC. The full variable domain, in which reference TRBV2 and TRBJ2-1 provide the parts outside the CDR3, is EPEVTQTPSHQVTQMGQEVILRCVPISNHLYFYWYRQILGQKVEFLVSFYNNEISEKSEIFDDQFSVERPDGSNFTLKIRSTKLEDSAMYFCASRLDYNEQFFGPGTRLTVL.

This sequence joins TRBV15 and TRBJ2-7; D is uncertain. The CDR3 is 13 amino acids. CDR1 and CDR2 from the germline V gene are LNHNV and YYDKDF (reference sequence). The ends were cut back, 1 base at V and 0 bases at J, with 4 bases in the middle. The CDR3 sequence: CATSRGVSYEQYF. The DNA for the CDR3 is TGTGCCACCAGCAGAGGAGTCTCCTACGAGCAGTACTTC.

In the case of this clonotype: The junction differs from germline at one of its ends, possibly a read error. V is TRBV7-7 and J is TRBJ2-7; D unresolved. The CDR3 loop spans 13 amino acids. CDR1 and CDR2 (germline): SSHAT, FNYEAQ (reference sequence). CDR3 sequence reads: CASSLDPLNEQYF. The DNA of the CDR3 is TGTGCTAGCAGCTTAGACCCTCTGAACGAGCAGTACTTC.

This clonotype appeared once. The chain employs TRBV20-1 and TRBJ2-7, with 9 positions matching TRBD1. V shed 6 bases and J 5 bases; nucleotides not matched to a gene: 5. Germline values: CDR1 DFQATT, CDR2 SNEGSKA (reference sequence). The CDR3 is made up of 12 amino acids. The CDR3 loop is CSARTGVDEQYF. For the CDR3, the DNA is TGCAGTGCCCGGACAGGGGTGGACGAGCAGTACTTC.

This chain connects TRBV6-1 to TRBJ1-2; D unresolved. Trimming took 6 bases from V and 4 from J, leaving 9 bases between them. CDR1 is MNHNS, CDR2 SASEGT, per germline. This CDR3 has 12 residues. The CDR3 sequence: CASSQTGYGYTF. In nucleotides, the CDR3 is TGTGCCAGCAGCCAAACTGGCTATGGCTACACCTTC.

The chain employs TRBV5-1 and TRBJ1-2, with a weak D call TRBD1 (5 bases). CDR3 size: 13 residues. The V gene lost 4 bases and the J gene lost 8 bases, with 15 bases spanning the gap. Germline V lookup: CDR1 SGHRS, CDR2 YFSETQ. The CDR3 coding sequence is TGCGCCAGCAGCCCAGAGGACATAAGCGGCTACACCTTC. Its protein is CASSPEDISGYTF. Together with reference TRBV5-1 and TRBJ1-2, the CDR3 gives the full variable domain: KAGVTQTPRYLIKTRGQQVTLSCSPISGHRSVSWYQQTPGQGLQFLFEYFSETQRNKGNFPGRFSGRQFSNSRSEMNVSTLELGDSALYLCASSPEDISGYTFGSGTRLTVV.

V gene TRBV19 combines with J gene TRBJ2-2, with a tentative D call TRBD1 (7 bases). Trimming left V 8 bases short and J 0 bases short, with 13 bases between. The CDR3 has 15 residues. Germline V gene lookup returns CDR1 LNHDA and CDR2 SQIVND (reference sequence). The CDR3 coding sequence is TGTGCCAGTCGGCGGGACAGCTCGAACACCGGGGAGCTGTTTTTT. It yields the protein CASRRDSSNTGELFF.

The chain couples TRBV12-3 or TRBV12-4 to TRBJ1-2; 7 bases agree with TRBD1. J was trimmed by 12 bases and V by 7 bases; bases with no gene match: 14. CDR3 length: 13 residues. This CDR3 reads CASNGFRDSPDTF. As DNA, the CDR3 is TGTGCCAGCAACGGTTTTCGGGACAGTCCTGACACCTTC.

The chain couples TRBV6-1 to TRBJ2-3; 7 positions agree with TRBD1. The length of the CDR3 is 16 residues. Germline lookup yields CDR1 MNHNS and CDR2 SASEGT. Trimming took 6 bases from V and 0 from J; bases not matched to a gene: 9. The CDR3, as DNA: TGTGCCAGCAGACCGACCGGGACAGCCAGCACAGATACGCAGTATTTT. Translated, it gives CASRPTGTASTDTQYF.

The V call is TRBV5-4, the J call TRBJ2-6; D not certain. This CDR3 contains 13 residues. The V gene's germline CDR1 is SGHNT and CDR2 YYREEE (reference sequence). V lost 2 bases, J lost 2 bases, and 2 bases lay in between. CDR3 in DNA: TGTGCCAGCAGCTTTACTGGGGCCAACGTCCTGACTTTC. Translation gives CASSFTGANVLTF.

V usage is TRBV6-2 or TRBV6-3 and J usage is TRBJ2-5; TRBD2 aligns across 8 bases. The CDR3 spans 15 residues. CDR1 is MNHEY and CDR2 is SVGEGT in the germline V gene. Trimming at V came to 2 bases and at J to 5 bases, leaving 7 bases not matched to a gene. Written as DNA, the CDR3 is TGTGCCAGCAGTTACGAGCGGGGACTAGGCGAGACCCAGTACTTC. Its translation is CASSYERGLGETQYF.

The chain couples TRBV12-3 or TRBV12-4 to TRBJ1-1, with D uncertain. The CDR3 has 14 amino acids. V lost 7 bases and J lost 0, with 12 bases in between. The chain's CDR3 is CASTPQLMNTEAFF. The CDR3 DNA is TGTGCCAGCACACCCCAACTCATGAACACTGAAGCTTTCTTT.

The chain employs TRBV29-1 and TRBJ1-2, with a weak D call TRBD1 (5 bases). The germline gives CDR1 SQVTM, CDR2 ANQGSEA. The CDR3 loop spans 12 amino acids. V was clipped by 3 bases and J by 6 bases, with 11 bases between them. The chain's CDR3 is CSVDNRGDGYTF. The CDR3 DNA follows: TGCAGCGTTGACAACCGGGGGGATGGCTACACCTTC.

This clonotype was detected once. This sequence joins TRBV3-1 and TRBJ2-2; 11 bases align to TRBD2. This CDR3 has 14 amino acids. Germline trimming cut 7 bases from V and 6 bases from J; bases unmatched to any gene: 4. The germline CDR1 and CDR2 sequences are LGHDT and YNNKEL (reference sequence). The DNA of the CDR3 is TGTGCCAGCACCCTAGCGGGGGGACCCGGGGAGCTGTTTTTT. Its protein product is CASTLAGGPGELFF.

This chain's CDR3 is CASSQDRGREAPLHF. CDR3 in DNA: TGTGCCAGCTCTCAGGACAGGGGGCGCGAGGCACCCCTCCACTTT. This chain connects TRBV18 to TRBJ1-6, with 11 bases aligning to TRBD1. This CDR3 spans 15 amino acids. The trim removed 6 bases at V and 11 bases at J, leaving 9 bases unmatched. Germline CDR1 reads KGHSH; CDR2 reads LQKENI.

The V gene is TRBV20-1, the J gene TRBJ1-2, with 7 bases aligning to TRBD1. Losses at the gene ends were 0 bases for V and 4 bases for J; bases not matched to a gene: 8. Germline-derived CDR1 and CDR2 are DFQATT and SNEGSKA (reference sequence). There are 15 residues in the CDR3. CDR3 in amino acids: CSARDYRGLGYGYTF. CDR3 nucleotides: TGCAGTGCTAGAGATTACAGGGGTTTGGGCTATGGCTACACCTTC.

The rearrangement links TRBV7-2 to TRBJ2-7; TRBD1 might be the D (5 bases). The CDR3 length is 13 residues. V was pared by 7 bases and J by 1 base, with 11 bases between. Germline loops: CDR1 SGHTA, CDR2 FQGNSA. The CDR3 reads CASKTVPSYEQYF. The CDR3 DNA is TGTGCCAGCAAGACAGTTCCTTCCTACGAGCAGTACTTC. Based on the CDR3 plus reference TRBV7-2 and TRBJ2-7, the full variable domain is GAGVSQSPSNKVTEKGKDVELRCDPISGHTALYWYRQSLGQGLEFLIYFQGNSAPDKSGLPSDRFSAERTGGSVSTLTIQRTQQEDSAVYLCASKTVPSYEQYFGPGTRLTVT.

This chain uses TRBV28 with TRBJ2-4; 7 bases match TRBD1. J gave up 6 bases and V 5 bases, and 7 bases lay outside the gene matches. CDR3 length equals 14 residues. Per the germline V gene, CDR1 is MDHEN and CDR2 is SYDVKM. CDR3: CASSPRNRGNIQYF. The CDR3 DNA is TGTGCCAGCAGTCCCCGGAACAGGGGAAACATTCAGTACTTC.

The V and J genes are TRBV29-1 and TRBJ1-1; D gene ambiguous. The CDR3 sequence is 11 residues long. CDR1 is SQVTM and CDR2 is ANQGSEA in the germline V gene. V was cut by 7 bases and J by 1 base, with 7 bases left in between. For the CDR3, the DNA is TGCAGCGCTCGACGGAACACTGAAGCTTTCTTT. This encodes CSARRNTEAFF.

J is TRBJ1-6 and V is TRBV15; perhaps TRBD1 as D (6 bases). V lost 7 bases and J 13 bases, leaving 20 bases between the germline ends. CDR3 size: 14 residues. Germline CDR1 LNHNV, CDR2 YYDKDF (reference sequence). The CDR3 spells CATTQGPPIGPLHF. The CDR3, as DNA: TGTGCCACCACACAGGGACCCCCAATCGGCCCCCTCCACTTT.